These T cell receptor beta chains were read from a single sample in a study of vaccination effects on CD4 cells after COVID-19. Using immunoSEQ multiplex PCR, the repertoire was profiled, and TCRdb retains in-frame clones only, with some absent. The data show approximately 83,000 clones, about three quarters seen once. The antigens for these receptors are not known. Specimen: CD4+ T cells from PBMCs cultured with HCoV-OC43 spike peptides, collected after COVID-19 vaccination. These receptors were obtained from a human donor who received a COVID-19 vaccine. Both conserved end residues are part of each CDR3. Fields, in order: D gene, clone size, V gene, J gene, CDR3 DNA, CDR3 protein. D genes are given only for firm matches. For some rows the clone size is stated as once, few or many, or as a class when expanded; others skip it.

NA	NA	TRBV24-1	TRBJ1-1	TGTGCCACCCCCCAGGACACTGAAGCTTTCTTT	CATPQDTEAFF
TRBD1	NA	TRBV18	TRBJ2-1	TGTGCCAGCTCACTTGGAGGACAGGGAATCACCTACAATGAGCAGTTCTTC	CASSLGGQGITYNEQFF
NA	NA	TRBV19	TRBJ2-4	TGTGCCAGTAGTCCCACAGGGCTGAGAAACATTCAGTACTTC	CASSPTGLRNIQYF
TRBD2	NA	TRBV18	TRBJ2-3	TGTGCCAGCTCACCAGCTAGCGGGGGCTTTAGCACAGATACGCAGTATTTT	CASSPASGGFSTDTQYF
NA	NA	TRBV2	TRBJ1-6	TGTGCCAGCTCAGGGGATTCACCCCTCCACTTT	CASSGDSPLHF
TRBD2	NA	TRBV7-8	TRBJ2-1	TGTGCCAGCGCGCAGCGGGGGAACAATGAGCAGTTCTTC	CASAQRGNNEQFF
NA	few	TRBV2	TRBJ1-4	TGTGCCAGCAGTGAAGTTGGGACACGGAATGAAAAACTGTTTTTT	CASSEVGTRNEKLFF
TRBD1	NA	TRBV4-3	TRBJ2-2	TGCGCCAGCAAAGGTCCCAGGGGGCGGGACACCGGGGAGCTGTTTTTT	CASKGPRGRDTGELFF
NA	NA	TRBV14	TRBJ2-3	TGTGCCAGCAGCCTGGTGGGAACCACAGATACGCAGTATTTT	CASSLVGTTDTQYF
TRBD1	NA	TRBV6-5	TRBJ2-1	TGTGCCAGCCGAGCAAGGACAGGGGGGGTTTATGAGCAGTTCTTC	CASRARTGGVYEQFF
NA	NA	TRBV6-5	TRBJ1-4	TGTGCCAGCAGTCACCGATTTGAAAAACTGTTTTTT	CASSHRFEKLFF
TRBD2	NA	TRBV6-2/TRBV6-3	TRBJ2-1	TGTGCCAGCAGCACGCTAGCGGGGGGCAGGAGCTCCTACAATGAGCAGTTCTTC	CASSTLAGGRSSYNEQFF
NA	NA	TRBV18	TRBJ1-2	TGTGCCAGCTCCCCAGGACAGTTGAACTATGGCTACACCTTC	CASSPGQLNYGYTF
NA	NA	TRBV5-1	TRBJ2-5	TGCGCCAGCAGCTTCGGGACAACAAAAGAGACCCAGTACTTC	CASSFGTTKETQYF
NA	once	TRBV7-8	TRBJ1-3	TGTGCCAGCAGCTTAGGTCTGGCCATCCCCTCTGGAAACACCATATATTTT	CASSLGLAIPSGNTIYF
TRBD2	NA	TRBV7-3	TRBJ2-1	TGTGCCAGCAGCTCCACGGGGGGTCCGTACAATGAGCAGTTCTTC	CASSSTGGPYNEQFF
NA	few	TRBV5-1	TRBJ1-5	TGCGCCAGCAGCTTGGCGGGACCTGAGCCCCAGCATTTT	CASSLAGPEPQHF
NA	NA	TRBV7-3	TRBJ2-6	TGTGCCAGCAGCTCGGCAGGGTCTGGGGCCAACGTCCTGACTTTC	CASSSAGSGANVLTF
NA	NA	TRBV11-2	TRBJ2-2	TGTGCCAGCAGCTTAAATACTGACACCGGGGAGCTGTTTTTT	CASSLNTDTGELFF
NA	NA	TRBV11-3	TRBJ2-3	TGTGCCAGCAGCACCTACAGGGAGGGAGCGCAGTATTTT	CASSTYREGAQYF
TRBD1	NA	TRBV28	TRBJ1-6	TGTGCCAGCAGGGAAGGGGACAGGGTTAATTCACCCCTCCACTTT	CASREGDRVNSPLHF
TRBD1	NA	TRBV6-5	TRBJ1-5	TGTGCCAGCAGTTTGGACAGGACTAGCAATCAGCCCCAGCATTTT	CASSLDRTSNQPQHF
NA	NA	TRBV4-3	TRBJ1-5	TGCGCCAGCAGCGCGAACAGGAAAAGCAATCAGCCCCAGCATTTT	CASSANRKSNQPQHF
NA	NA	TRBV7-2	TRBJ1-3	TGTGCCAGCAGCTTAGCCGGCCACTCTGGAAACACCATATATTTT	CASSLAGHSGNTIYF
NA	NA	TRBV5-4	TRBJ2-5	TGTGCCAGCAGCTTGGTGACCTCGGAGACCCAGTACTTC	CASSLVTSETQYF
NA	NA	TRBV27	TRBJ1-5	TGTGCCAGCAGTATAAGAAAAGGCAGCAATCAGCCCCAGCATTTT	CASSIRKGSNQPQHF
TRBD1	NA	TRBV4-1	TRBJ2-1	TGCGCCAGCACCCTCGGACAGGGAAGGAATGAGCAGTTCTTC	CASTLGQGRNEQFF
NA	NA	TRBV11-2	TRBJ1-5	TGTGCCAGCAGCTTAGATGTCCGTCAGCCCCAGCATTTT	CASSLDVRQPQHF
TRBD1	few	TRBV6-5	TRBJ1-5	TGTGCCAGCAGGGGACAGGGGGGATCTCCCCAGCATTTT	CASRGQGGSPQHF
TRBD2	NA	TRBV6-2/TRBV6-3	TRBJ2-1	TGTGCCAGCAGCCCTAGACTAGCGCTCGCCCCCGAGCAGTTCTTC	CASSPRLALAPEQFF
TRBD2	few	TRBV24-1	TRBJ2-1	TGTGCCACCAGTTCTGCCGGGGGGAGCTCCTACAATGAGCAGTTCTTC	CATSSAGGSSYNEQFF
TRBD2	NA	TRBV30	TRBJ2-2	TGTGCCTGGAGTGTGCGCGGGGGGAACACCGGGGAGCTGTTTTTT	CAWSVRGGNTGELFF
NA	NA	TRBV14	TRBJ1-4	TGTGCCAGCAGCCAGCCCAAGAGGGGGGGGCGCGGTGAAAAACTGTTTTTT	CASSQPKRGGRGEKLFF
TRBD1	NA	TRBV5-6	TRBJ1-2	TGTGCCAGCAGGCTAAGACAGGGATTTGGCTACACCTTC	CASRLRQGFGYTF
NA	NA	TRBV6-1	TRBJ1-2	TGTGCCAGCAGTGTGCCGCAGGGCATGACTAACTATGGCTACACCTTC	CASSVPQGMTNYGYTF
NA	NA	TRBV5-1	TRBJ1-1	TGCGCCAGCAGCCTAGACCCAGGGGCCACTGAAGCTTTCTTT	CASSLDPGATEAFF
TRBD2	NA	TRBV5-5	TRBJ2-5	TGTGCCAGCAGCTACCGGCCCCCACTAGCGGGGGGGCGGGAGACCCAGTACTTC	CASSYRPPLAGGRETQYF
TRBD1	NA	TRBV19	TRBJ2-6	TGTGCCAGTAGTACAGGGGGCTCTGGGGCCAACGTCCTGACTTTC	CASSTGGSGANVLTF
NA	NA	TRBV24-1	TRBJ2-3	TGTGCCACCAGGGGTTCTAGCACAGATACGCAGTATTTT	CATRGSSTDTQYF
TRBD1	few	TRBV5-1	TRBJ1-4	TGCGCCAGCAGCCCGGAGGGACAGGGAAGTGAAAAACTGTTTTTT	CASSPEGQGSEKLFF
NA	NA	TRBV24-1	TRBJ2-3	TGTGCCACCAGTGATTTGCACACCCTGGGGGGCCCAGATACGCAGTATTTT	CATSDLHTLGGPDTQYF
NA	NA	TRBV11-2	TRBJ1-2	TGTGCCAGCAGCTTAGGCTCTTGGCAGGGAGGCGGCTACACCTTC	CASSLGSWQGGGYTF
NA	NA	TRBV4-1	TRBJ2-5	TGCGCCAGCAGCCAGGCATCGGCGGAAGGCTCGCAGGAGACCCAGTACTTC	CASSQASAEGSQETQYF
NA	NA	TRBV7-9	TRBJ2-5	TGTGCCAGCAGCTGGGGTGAGACCCAGTACTTC	CASSWGETQYF
TRBD2	NA	TRBV24-1	TRBJ2-3	TGTGCCACCAGTGATGCCTTTCTGACTAGCGGGGTCACGACAGATACGCAGTATTTT	CATSDAFLTSGVTTDTQYF
NA	NA	TRBV6-5	TRBJ1-1	TGTGCCAGCAGTTACTCGACCCAGGGGAACACTGAAGCTTTCTTT	CASSYSTQGNTEAFF
NA	NA	TRBV5-1	TRBJ2-5	TGCGCCAGCAGCTTGGAGCAAGAGACCCAGTACTTC	CASSLEQETQYF
TRBD1	NA	TRBV5-5	TRBJ1-1	TGTGCCAGCAGCCCCGGACAGGGGAGTTTGAACACTGAAGCTTTCTTT	CASSPGQGSLNTEAFF